This T cell receptor (beta chain) was found in a study of T cell responses to AZD1222 COVID-19 vaccine listed by TCRdb under 2021. Background on the whole study: AZD1222 recipients given second doses at about 4 weeks or at about 12 weeks were pooled, since spike-specific TCR depth and breadth were not found to differ between the two schedules. A total of approximately 250 trial participants underwent TCR sequencing, of whom under 220 had received two doses of AZD1222 and approximately 26 had received two doses of the MenACWY control vaccine. Trial participants were enrolled by age into 18-55, 56-69 and 70-plus year subgroups, with 148, 28 and 57 TCR-sequenced participants respectively. Overall study outcomes, separate from this receptor: The 56-69-year group was small, and its depth increase did not reach significance, likely because of low power. Reportedly, almost half of the unique spike-specific TCRs recognized epitopes lying outside the regions that are mutated in the B.1.351 and B.1.1.7 variants. Vaccine-associated CD4 TCRs spanned the whole spike protein, with dominant responses in regions 160-218 and 743-854. After two AZD1222 doses, spike-specific TCR breadth and depth were significantly higher than at day 0 and than in MenACWY recipients. Participants were mostly white British, with more females than males. The authors suggested clonal diversity may have been underestimated. Conclusions about previously exposed vaccinees are limited, since just six or seven AZD1222 recipients were seropositive for SARS-CoV-2 at baseline. Because no samples from the day 14 peak response were available, repertoires could be characterized only after the peak T cell response.

The CDR3 regions of human TCRbeta chains were analyzed by immunosequencing. As for how the authors treated the data: TCRs in the repertoires were matched against a reference library of SARS-CoV-2-specific TCRs that had been generated with the MIRA antigen-specificity platform. Breadth was defined as the fraction of unique TCRs that were SARS-CoV-2-associated, and depth was defined as the fraction of total T cells that were SARS-CoV-2-associated. Using the MIRA data, every spike-specific TCR was mapped to the spike region that the TCR reacted to and assigned to either a CD4 or a CD8 class. Log10-transformed breadth and depth values were compared by one-way ANOVA with Sidak's multiple comparisons tests. In TCRdb, the immuneACCESS table is reduced to in-frame sequences with V and J assigned. These tables do not hold every clone; where another copy was compared, an unresolved V gene accounts for under half, and the others remain unexplained. Clone size and V and J calls were adopted from that table, with D and trimming inferred from the DNA. The sample has a few hundred thousand clones on record, approximately 95% of them singletons. The ten largest clones capture 0.55% of the sample.

Points on this clone: Its antigen is currently not known. It has no much larger one-base neighbor in the sample; base qualities were not kept.

After removal of 7 bases from V and 8 bases from J, the junction retains 7 bases not matched to a gene. The germline V gene (reference sequence) provides CDR1 LNHDA and CDR2 SQIVND. The CDR3 has 13 amino acids, counting the end cysteine and phenylalanine. CDR3 DNA is the only sequence kept; it has 39 bases, read in frame from the first base. The time point label, as the study defines it: baseline before first vaccination. Samples from vaccinated people were obtained from the UK trials COV001 and COV002, which included a single-blind randomized controlled phase 2/3 trial of AZD1222 (ChAdOx1 nCoV-19) in healthy adults. For TCRbeta chain sequencing, PBMC samples from trial participants were taken at day 0 and at day 28 after the second dose.

The sequence is built from TRBV19 and TRBJ1-2; 10 bases in the middle match TRBD1. The origin of this receptor is an adult in good health. Sample: peripheral blood, taken on day 0 of AZD1222 vaccination. The CDR3 protein is CASTTGGWDGYTF. Here is the DNA: TGTGCCAGTACGACAGGGGGCTGGGACGGCTACACCTTC.